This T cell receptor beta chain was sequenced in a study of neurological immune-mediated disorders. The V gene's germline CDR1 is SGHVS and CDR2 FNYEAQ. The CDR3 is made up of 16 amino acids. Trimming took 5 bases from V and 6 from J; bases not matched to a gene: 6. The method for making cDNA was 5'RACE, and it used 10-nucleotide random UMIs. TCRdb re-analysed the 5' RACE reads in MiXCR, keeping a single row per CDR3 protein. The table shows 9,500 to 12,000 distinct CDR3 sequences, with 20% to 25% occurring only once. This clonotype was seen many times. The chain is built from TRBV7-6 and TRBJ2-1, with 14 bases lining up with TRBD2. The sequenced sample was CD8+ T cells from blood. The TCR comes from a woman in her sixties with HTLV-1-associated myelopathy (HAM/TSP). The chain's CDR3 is CASSLGLAGGRNEQFF. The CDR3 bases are TGTGCCAGCAGCCTTGGACTAGCGGGGGGCCGCAATGAGCAGTTCTTC.